The 27 T cell receptor beta chains in this list originate from one sample, sequenced in a study of blood T cell repertoires in COVID-19. Clones were sequenced by immunoSEQ multiplex PCR, and TCRdb holds only the in-frame ones, with some missing. The sample holds about 150,000 clones, 80% to 90% seen once. The sequenced material came from peripheral blood. The receptors shown here come from a woman in her sixties or seventies with active COVID-19.

The rearrangement joins TRBV18 to TRBJ1-4; 8 nucleotides align to TRBD1. Germline CDR1 is KGHSH and CDR2 is LQKENI. V dropped 1 base and J dropped 8; count of bases not matched to a gene: 6. The CDR3 covers 15 residues. The CDR3 bases are TGTGCCAGCTCACCACGGCAGGGGGCGGGCGAAAAACTGTTTTTT. This translates into CASSPRQGAGEKLFF. The full variable domain, its missing parts supplied by reference TRBV18 and TRBJ1-4, is NAGVMQNPRHLVRRRGQEARLRCSPMKGHSHVYWYRQLPEEGLKFMVYLQKENIIDESGMPKERFSAEFPKEGPSILRIQQVVRGDSAAYFCASSPRQGAGEKLFFGSGTQLSVL.

The chain joins TRBV18 to TRBJ2-7, with D possibly TRBD1 on 6 matching bases. With 5 bases removed from V and 1 base from J, the gap between germline ends came to 9 bases. The CDR3 sequence is 13 residues long. The germline V gene encodes CDR1 KGHSH and CDR2 LQKENI. The CDR3 protein is CASSDRISYEQYF. In DNA, the CDR3 is TGTGCCAGCTCAGACAGGATTTCCTACGAGCAGTACTTC. The entire variable domain, with the rest obtained from reference TRBV18 and TRBJ2-7, is as follows: NAGVMQNPRHLVRRRGQEARLRCSPMKGHSHVYWYRQLPEEGLKFMVYLQKENIIDESGMPKERFSAEFPKEGPSILRIQQVVRGDSAAYFCASSDRISYEQYFGPGTRLTVT.

This rearrangement joins TRBV4-2 to TRBJ2-3; the D is unclear. The CDR3 loop spans 15 amino acids. The germline V gene encodes CDR1 LGHNA and CDR2 YNFKEQ. The V gene lost 1 base and the J gene lost 7 bases, with 15 bases spanning the gap. Here the CDR3 reads CASSQGGSRTNTQYF. CDR3 nucleotides: TGTGCCAGCAGCCAAGGCGGATCCCGAACGAATACGCAGTATTTT.

V usage is TRBV19 and J usage is TRBJ1-5, with 9 bases aligning to TRBD1. Trimming took 6 bases from V and 6 from J; bases not matched to a gene: 15. Germline V gives CDR1 LNHDA, CDR2 SQIVND (reference sequence). The CDR3 length is 17 residues. This CDR3 reads CASSPRGDRVSSQPQHF. Written as DNA, the CDR3 is TGTGCCAGTAGCCCGCGAGGGGACAGGGTATCGAGTCAGCCCCAGCATTTT.

The rearrangement uses TRBV28 and TRBJ2-2; a weak D match, TRBD1 (5 bases). The germline V and J ends were trimmed by 5 bases and 6 bases, with 19 bases remaining between them. This CDR3 has 16 residues. The germline gives CDR1 MDHEN, CDR2 SYDVKM. The CDR3 loop reads CASSRLGLISPGELFF. The CDR3 coding sequence is TGTGCCAGCAGTCGGTTGGGGCTGATTTCCCCCGGGGAGCTGTTTTTT. The variable domain in full, completed from reference TRBV28 and TRBJ2-2, reads DVKVTQSSRYLVKRTGEKVFLECVQDMDHENMFWYRQDPGLGLRLIYFSYDVKMKEKGDIPEGYSVSREKKERFSLILESASTNQTSMYLCASSRLGLISPGELFFGEGSRLTVL.

This rearrangement joins TRBV11-2 to TRBJ2-4; 7 bases match TRBD2. Germline loops: CDR1 SGHAT, CDR2 FQNNGV. The CDR3 loop spans 15 amino acids. With 1 base clipped from V and 7 bases from J, the junction kept 7 bases outside the gene matches. This CDR3 is CASSLVLAGQNIQYF. The DNA of the CDR3 is TGTGCCAGCAGCTTAGTTTTAGCGGGCCAGAACATTCAGTACTTC.

The rearrangement uses TRBV6-4 and TRBJ1-5, with 8 bases matching TRBD1. J was trimmed by 2 bases and V by 10 bases; bases with no gene match: 4. The germline V gene has CDR1 MRHNA and CDR2 SNTAGT. This CDR3 spans 13 amino acids. CDR3 sequence reads: CATPGQGNQPQHF. The CDR3 DNA reads TGTGCCACCCCGGGACAGGGCAATCAGCCCCAGCATTTT.

In regard to this clone: One end of the junction varies from germline; a read error may be responsible. The chain has TRBV7-7 and TRBJ2-1; 8 bases are a match to TRBD2. Germline V lookup: CDR1 SSHAT, CDR2 FNYEAQ (reference sequence). The CDR3 runs 15 residues. CDR3 bases: TGTGCTAGCAGCTTCGCAGCGGGAGCGTGGAATGAGCAGTTCTTC. Translating it yields CASSFAAGAWNEQFF.

This rearrangement joins TRBV28 to TRBJ1-5, with D uncertain. Trimming took off 6 bases at V and 3 bases at J, with 18 bases between the two ends. The length of the CDR3 is 16 residues. Germline values: CDR1 MDHEN, CDR2 SYDVKM. This CDR3 is CASRVWRGSHNQPQHF. In DNA form, the CDR3 reads TGTGCCAGCAGGGTATGGAGAGGGTCCCACAATCAGCCCCAGCATTTT.

The CDR3 region is CATSDFYDRAYGYTF. The CDR3 bases are TGTGCCACCAGTGATTTCTACGACAGGGCCTATGGCTACACCTTC. The genes are TRBV24-1 and TRBJ1-2, with TRBD1 identical over 7 bases. Germline CDR1 and CDR2: KGHDR and SFDVKD. V was pared by 1 base and J by 4 bases, with 5 bases of the junction left unmatched. The CDR3 has 15 amino acids.

V is TRBV5-1 and J is TRBJ2-1; TRBD2 matches at 13 bases. V lost 3 bases to trimming and J lost 8 bases; unmatched junction nucleotides: 8. This CDR3 comprises 16 residues. Per the germline V gene, CDR1 is SGHRS and CDR2 is YFSETQ. In nucleotides, the CDR3 is TGCGCCAGCAGCTCGGGGACTAGCGGGATCTTGGATGAGCAGTTCTTC. It is translated as CASSSGTSGILDEQFF.

V usage is TRBV4-1 and J usage is TRBJ1-4, with TRBD1 as a possible D gene (5 bases). The V gene lost 4 bases and the J gene lost 8 bases, with 17 bases spanning the gap. The length of the CDR3 is 15 residues. Germline CDR1 is MGHRA and CDR2 is YSYEKL. The CDR3 sequence is CASSPYGGVGEKLFF. Written as DNA, the CDR3 is TGCGCCAGCAGCCCGTACGGAGGGGTGGGCGAAAAACTGTTTTTT.

The chain uses TRBV5-6 and TRBJ2-5, with 12 bases lining up with TRBD2. The CDR3 is 15 amino acids. Germline CDR1 is SGHDT and CDR2 is YYEEEE. The V segment lost 4 bases and the J segment 4 bases; nucleotides outside the gene matches: 5. The CDR3 DNA sequence: TGTGCCAGCAGCCCCGGACTAGCGGGATCAGAGACCCAGTACTTC. It encodes CASSPGLAGSETQYF. The whole variable domain, filled in from reference TRBV5-6 and TRBJ2-5, reads DAGVTQSPTHLIKTRGQQVTLRCSPKSGHDTVSWYQQALGQGPQFIFQYYEEEERQRGNFPDRFSGHQFPNYSSELNVNALLLGDSALYLCASSPGLAGSETQYFGPGTRLLVL.

The chain combines TRBV6-1 with TRBJ2-1; maybe TRBD2 (5 bases). The V end was cut by 4 bases, the J end by 8 bases, with 21 bases between. The CDR3 is made up of 16 amino acids. The germline gives CDR1 MNHNS, CDR2 SASEGT. The CDR3 region is CASSAGKTRIMHEQFF. As DNA, the CDR3 is TGTGCCAGCAGTGCGGGGAAAACTAGGATTATGCATGAGCAGTTCTTC.

V gene TRBV4-2 combines with J gene TRBJ2-6; 10 bases are a match to TRBD1. Germline trimming cut 3 bases from V and 2 bases from J; bases unmatched to any gene: 4. Germline CDR1 is LGHNA and CDR2 is YNFKEQ. This CDR3 spans 17 amino acids. The CDR3 DNA sequence: TGTGCCAGCAGCCAGTCCGGGACAGGGGCTGGGGCCAACGTCCTGACTTTC. It is translated as CASSQSGTGAGANVLTF.

The V and J genes are TRBV5-6 and TRBJ2-1, with TRBD2 matching over 14 bases. Per germline, CDR1 SGHDT and CDR2 YYEEEE. J gave up 6 bases and V 0 bases, and 2 bases lay outside the gene matches. The CDR3 runs 16 residues. This CDR3 is CASSLVGTSGSNEQFF. The CDR3 bases are TGTGCCAGCAGCTTGGTTGGGACTAGCGGGAGCAATGAGCAGTTCTTC.

This sequence joins TRBV18 and TRBJ1-2; 8 bases align to TRBD1. The V gene end was trimmed by 1 base and the J gene end by 5 bases; junction bases not matched to a gene: 6. Germline lookup yields CDR1 KGHSH and CDR2 LQKENI. The CDR3 loop spans 15 amino acids. CDR3 DNA sequence: TGTGCCAGCTCACCACGGACAGGGTCCCCTTATGGCTACACCTTC. Protein sequence: CASSPRTGSPYGYTF.

Concerning this clone itself: The junction and the germline gene differ at one end; a read error may be behind it. The J gene is TRBJ2-7, the V gene TRBV5-4, with TRBD2 matching over 15 bases. The CDR3 loop spans 16 amino acids. Germline CDR1 reads SGHNT; CDR2 reads YYREEE (reference sequence). CDR3 bases: TGTGCCAGCAGTTTGGGACTAGCGGGAGGCGCCTACGAGCAGTACTTC. It codes for CASSLGLAGGAYEQYF.

This clone appeared a single time. This sequence joins TRBV7-2 and TRBJ2-3; the D is unclear. V lost 2 bases, J lost 3 bases, and 9 bases lay in between. The CDR3 runs 14 residues. Germline V gene lookup returns CDR1 SGHTA and CDR2 FQGNSA. CDR3 coding DNA: TGTGCCAGCAGCTTATCGTTGAGGACAGATACGCAGTATTTT. Its translation is CASSLSLRTDTQYF.

This chain connects TRBV18 to TRBJ1-1; the match to TRBD1 covers 7 bases. J lost 2 bases, V lost 2 bases, and 5 bases had no gene match. CDR3 length: 15 residues. The germline V gene has CDR1 KGHSH and CDR2 LQKENI. CDR3 amino acids: CASSPFGQVNTEAFF. DNA of the CDR3: TGTGCCAGCTCACCATTCGGACAGGTTAACACTGAAGCTTTCTTT. Full variable domain (outside the CDR3, taken from reference TRBV18 and TRBJ1-1): NAGVMQNPRHLVRRRGQEARLRCSPMKGHSHVYWYRQLPEEGLKFMVYLQKENIIDESGMPKERFSAEFPKEGPSILRIQQVVRGDSAAYFCASSPFGQVNTEAFFGQGTRLTVV.

This clone showed up just once. The same CDR3 also results from other DNA sequences found in this sample. The rearrangement links TRBV5-4 to TRBJ2-2; D is possibly TRBD2 (5 bases). Deletions cut 4 bases from V and 3 bases from J, with 7 bases between. In germline, CDR1 is SGHNT, CDR2 YYREEE (reference sequence). The CDR3 covers 13 residues. The CDR3 protein is CASSPRDTGELFF. The CDR3 nucleotides read TGTGCCAGCAGCCCGAGGGACACCGGGGAGCTGTTTTTT.

This rearrangement joins TRBV7-9 to TRBJ1-1; the D is unclear. In germline, CDR1 is SEHNR, CDR2 FQNEAQ (reference sequence). Trimming took off 2 bases at V and 4 bases at J, with 5 bases between the two ends. The CDR3 is made up of 12 amino acids. CDR3: CASSLLATEAFF. CDR3 nucleotides: TGTGCCAGCAGCTTATTAGCCACTGAAGCTTTCTTT.

V usage is TRBV10-1 and J usage is TRBJ2-5; the D gene is possibly TRBD2 (5 bases). Trimming took 0 bases from V and 3 from J, leaving 11 bases between them. CDR3 length: 15 residues. Germline lookup yields CDR1 WNHNN and CDR2 SYGVQD (reference sequence). DNA of the CDR3: TGCGCCAGCAGTGAGTCCGGGAAAAGAGAAGAGACCCAGTACTTC. Residues: CASSESGKREETQYF.

CDR3 bases: TGTGCCAGCAGCATTACAGGGTTGGGCACCGGGGAGCTGTTTTTT. Encoded protein: CASSITGLGTGELFF. V gene TRBV9 combines with J gene TRBJ2-2; D is perhaps TRBD1 (6 bases). V lost 4 bases and J lost 4, with 14 bases in between. The CDR3 spans 15 residues. The germline gives CDR1 SGDLS, CDR2 YYNGEE.

This chain uses TRBV28 with TRBJ1-2; D perhaps matches TRBD1 (6 bases). Germline CDR1 is MDHEN and CDR2 is SYDVKM. This CDR3 has 13 amino acids. V lost 4 bases and J lost 8, with 14 bases in between. The CDR3 DNA is TGTGCCAGCAGTTCCTCAACAGGGTGGGGCTACACCTTC. It translates to CASSSSTGWGYTF.

The CDR3 here is CASSYTGQAAEQYF. DNA for the CDR3: TGTGCCAGCAGTTACACGGGACAAGCGGCCGAGCAGTACTTC. V gene TRBV6-5 combines with J gene TRBJ2-7; D may be TRBD1 (6 bases). The V end was cut by 2 bases, the J end by 6 bases, with 14 bases between. The CDR3 has 14 amino acids. Germline V gene lookup returns CDR1 MNHEY and CDR2 SVGAGI.

The chain combines TRBV11-3 with TRBJ2-2; D is unresolved. The germline V and J ends were trimmed by 0 bases and 5 bases, with 4 bases remaining between them. Germline CDR1 SGHNT, CDR2 YENEEA. This CDR3 contains 13 residues. In DNA, the CDR3 is TGTGCCAGCAGCTTAGATCTAACCGGGGAGCTGTTTTTT. This codes for CASSLDLTGELFF.